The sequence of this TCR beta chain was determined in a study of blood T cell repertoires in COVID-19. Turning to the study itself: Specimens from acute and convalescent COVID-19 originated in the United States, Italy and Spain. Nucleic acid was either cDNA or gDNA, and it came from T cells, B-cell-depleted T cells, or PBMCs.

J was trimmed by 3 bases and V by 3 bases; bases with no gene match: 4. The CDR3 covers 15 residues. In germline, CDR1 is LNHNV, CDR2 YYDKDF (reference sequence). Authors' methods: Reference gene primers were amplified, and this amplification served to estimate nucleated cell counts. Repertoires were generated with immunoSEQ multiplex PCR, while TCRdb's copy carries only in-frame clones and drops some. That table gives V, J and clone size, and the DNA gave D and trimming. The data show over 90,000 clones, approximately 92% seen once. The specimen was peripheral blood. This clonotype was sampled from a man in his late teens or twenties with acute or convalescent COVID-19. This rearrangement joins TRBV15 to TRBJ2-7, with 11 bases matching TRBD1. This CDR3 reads CATSRGTGGNYEQYF. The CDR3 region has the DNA TGTGCCACCAGCAGGGGGACAGGGGGGAACTACGAGCAGTACTTC. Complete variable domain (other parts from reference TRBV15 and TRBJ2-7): DAMVIQNPRYQVTQFGKPVTLSCSQTLNHNVMYWYQQKSSQAPKLLFHYYDKDFNNEADTPDNFQSRRPNTSFCFLDIRSPGLGDTAMYLCATSRGTGGNYEQYFGPGTRLTVT.